The text below deals with one T cell receptor beta chain. Its antigen is still unknown. The PCR employed 60 Vbeta primers together with 13 Jbeta primers. The assay was immunoSEQ multiplex PCR, and TCRdb's table has in-frame clones only and misses some. The sample has more than 150,000 clones; over 80% are singletons. After removal of 4 bases from V and 3 bases from J, the junction contained 15 bases not matched to a gene. CDR1 and CDR2 (germline): MNHNS, SASEGT. This CDR3 is built from 17 residues. The sample comes from a study of cytomegalovirus exposure and HLA in healthy donors. The study, taken as a whole, reports: In a later analysis, common viral pathogens appeared linked to several of the most significant clusters.

This sequence originates from a girl aged 10-17 years in good health and CMV-seropositive. J is TRBJ2-7 and V is TRBV6-1; 7 bases align to TRBD1. The specimen sequenced was PBMCs. CDR3 amino acids: CASSVLPGQLSIYEQYF. CDR3 coding DNA: TGTGCCAGCAGTGTTCTACCGGGACAGCTATCAATCTACGAGCAGTACTTC.